The 10 T cell receptor beta chains below come from one sample, sequenced in a study of cytomegalovirus exposure and HLA in healthy donors. PCR employed 60 Vbeta and 13 Jbeta primers. Clones were sequenced by immunoSEQ multiplex PCR, and TCRdb holds only the in-frame ones, with some missing. This table has approximately 200,000 clones, over 70% appearing once. The sequenced material came from PBMCs. The receptors here all came from a woman aged 30 to 39 in good health and CMV-seropositive.

V is TRBV15 and J is TRBJ2-1, with no clear D. Germline V lookup: CDR1 LNHNV, CDR2 YYDKDF (reference sequence). Trimming pared 0 bases from V and 4 bases from J, leaving 10 bases between. The CDR3 totals 15 residues. CDR3 loop: CATSRDLGRYNEQFF. DNA of the CDR3: TGTGCCACCAGCAGAGATCTTGGCCGTTACAATGAGCAGTTCTTC.

The V call is TRBV28, the J call TRBJ2-5, with 12 bases identical to TRBD2. The end of the DNA fits TRBJ2-7 better, so the J call may be wrong. The CDR3 length is 16 residues. Germline CDR1 MDHEN, CDR2 SYDVKM. Here the CDR3 reads CASSQRLAGDSYEQYF. The CDR3 DNA is TGTGCCAGCAGCCAACGACTAGCGGGAGACTCCTACGAGCAGTACTTC.

This rearrangement joins TRBV2 to TRBJ2-7, with D hard to call. The CDR3 has 18 residues. Trimming took off 7 bases at V and 5 bases at J, with 30 bases between the two ends. Germline assignment: CDR1 SNHLY and CDR2 FYNNEI. The CDR3 DNA sequence: TGTGCCAGCACCCCCTTAAGAGGTAACCGCCCGACGGTGCACGAGCAGTACTTC. This codes for CASTPLRGNRPTVHEQYF.

This chain links TRBV5-8 with TRBJ2-5, with 11 positions matching TRBD1. Germline V lookup: CDR1 SGHTS, CDR2 YDEGEE. The CDR3 is 14 amino acids. With V trimmed by 4 bases and J by 6 bases, 5 bases remained unmatched. For the CDR3, the DNA is TGTGCCAGCAGCCGGGACAGGGGGACGAAGACCCAGTACTTC. This translates into CASSRDRGTKTQYF.

This sequence joins TRBV29-1 and TRBJ1-2; D may be TRBD1 (6 bases). Germline V gene sequence: CDR1 SQVTM, CDR2 ANQGSEA. Trimming left V 1 base short and J 0 bases short, with 21 bases between. The CDR3 runs to 18 residues. CDR3 sequence reads: CSVEVGTFGQSANYGYTF. The DNA of the CDR3 is TGCAGCGTTGAAGTCGGAACCTTCGGACAGTCTGCTAACTATGGCTACACCTTC.

The chain joins TRBV7-9 to TRBJ2-7, with TRBD2 matching over 15 bases. Germline V gene lookup returns CDR1 SEHNR and CDR2 FQNEAQ (reference sequence). The CDR3 covers 17 residues. V was clipped by 5 bases and J by 3 bases; unmatched bases: 8. The CDR3 DNA sequence: TGTGCCAGCAGCCCTACAGGGACTAGCGGGAGGAGCTACGAGCAGTACTTC. Amino acids: CASSPTGTSGRSYEQYF.

The genes are TRBV19 and TRBJ1-3, with D unresolved. The CDR3 has 17 residues. The germline V gene encodes CDR1 LNHDA and CDR2 SQIVND (reference sequence). V lost 6 bases and J lost 0, with 18 bases in between. CDR3 residues: CASRARHLRPSGNTIYF. As DNA, the CDR3 is TGTGCCAGTAGGGCCAGACACCTCAGACCCTCTGGAAACACCATATATTTT.

This clone was seen only a few times. The chain has TRBV28 and TRBJ2-5; 12 bases are shared with TRBD1. Germline CDR1 MDHEN, CDR2 SYDVKM. The CDR3 spans 22 residues. With V trimmed by 2 bases and J by 5 bases, 24 bases remained unmatched. CDR3 loop: CASSLGRGYRRDRGLPGETQYF. In nucleotides, the CDR3 is TGTGCCAGCAGTTTAGGCCGCGGTTACCGTCGGGACAGGGGGCTCCCAGGGGAGACCCAGTACTTC.

The chain links TRBV7-6 to TRBJ2-7; 8 bases are a match to TRBD1. CDR3 length: 12 residues. V was clipped by 5 bases and J by 7 bases; unmatched bases: 4. Germline V lookup: CDR1 SGHVS, CDR2 FNYEAQ. CDR3 nucleotides: TGTGCCAGCAGCCCGACAGGGGATGAGCAGTACTTC. Translating gives CASSPTGDEQYF.

The chain links TRBV29-1 to TRBJ1-1; no firm D call. This CDR3 comprises 14 residues. The germline gives CDR1 SQVTM, CDR2 ANQGSEA. The V end lost 3 bases, the J end lost 6 bases, and 17 bases lay between the germline ends. Here the CDR3 DNA reads TGCAGCGTTGACCATCGATTGACCGCGGCTGAAGCTTTCTTT. Protein product: CSVDHRLTAAEAFF.